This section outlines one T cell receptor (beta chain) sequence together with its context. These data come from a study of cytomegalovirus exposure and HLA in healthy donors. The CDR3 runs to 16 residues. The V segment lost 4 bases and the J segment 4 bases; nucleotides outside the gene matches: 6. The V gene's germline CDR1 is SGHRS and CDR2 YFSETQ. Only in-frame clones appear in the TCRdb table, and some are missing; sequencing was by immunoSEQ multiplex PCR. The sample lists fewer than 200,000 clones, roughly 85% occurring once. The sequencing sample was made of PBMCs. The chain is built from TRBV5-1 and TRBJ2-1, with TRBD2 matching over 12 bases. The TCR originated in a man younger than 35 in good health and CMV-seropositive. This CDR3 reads CASSNPLAGGYNEQFF. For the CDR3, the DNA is TGCGCCAGCAGCAACCCCCTAGCGGGAGGGTACAATGAGCAGTTCTTC.